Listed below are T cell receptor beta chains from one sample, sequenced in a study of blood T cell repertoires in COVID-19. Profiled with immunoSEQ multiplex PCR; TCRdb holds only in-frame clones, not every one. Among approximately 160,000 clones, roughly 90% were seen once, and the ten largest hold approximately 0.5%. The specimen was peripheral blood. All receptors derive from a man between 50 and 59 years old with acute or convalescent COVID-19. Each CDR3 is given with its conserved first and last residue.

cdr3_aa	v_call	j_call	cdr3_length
CASRNDRGGYTF	TRBV2	TRBJ1-2	12
CASSLPDYPGTQYF	TRBV7-8	TRBJ2-5	14
CASSFAGELFF	TRBV19	TRBJ2-2	11
CALSGGAYNEQFF	TRBV30	TRBJ2-1	13
CASSSGTSEGLAKNIQYF	TRBV6-2/TRBV6-3	TRBJ2-4	18
CASSRRGEYYEQYF	TRBV19	TRBJ2-7	14
CASSIWDRGVTEAFF	TRBV7-9	TRBJ1-1	15
CASRSGAYNSPLHF	TRBV7-2	TRBJ1-6	14
CATSRSYSTTSTDTQYF	TRBV15	TRBJ2-3	17
CASSESGSGSPQHF	TRBV6-1	TRBJ1-5	14
CASSFSGQGYNEQFF	TRBV5-1	TRBJ2-1	15
CASSISGGADTQYF	TRBV11-1	TRBJ2-3	14
CAIKGGPSTEAFF	TRBV10-3	TRBJ1-1	13
CASSFRAEAFF	TRBV12-3/TRBV12-4	TRBJ1-1	11
CASHSLGTGGYHYGYTF	TRBV28	TRBJ1-2	17
CASSLDAESGNTIYF	TRBV11-2	TRBJ1-3	15
CASSLAGDSPLHF	TRBV5-6	TRBJ1-6	13
CASSFGPAGELFF	TRBV7-2	TRBJ2-2	13
CASSLRGTQYF	TRBV28	TRBJ2-5	11
CASSITGNQPQHF	TRBV19	TRBJ1-5	13
CAISGLSRETQYF	TRBV10-3	TRBJ2-5	13
CASSFGTGWRETQYF	TRBV5-4	TRBJ2-5	15
CAISESARANTGELFF	TRBV10-3	TRBJ2-2	16
CASSSVGGANTEAFF	TRBV7-3	TRBJ1-1	15
CASSYLTSNLETQYF	TRBV6-2/TRBV6-3	TRBJ2-5	15
CASSPDRGRYEQYF	TRBV5-1	TRBJ2-7	14
CASSLGGGRTDTQYF	TRBV28	TRBJ2-3	15
CASNPGLAADTQYF	TRBV19	TRBJ2-3	14
CASSATPPTGELFF	TRBV9	TRBJ2-2	14
CASSVSGRSTDTQYF	TRBV9	TRBJ2-3	15
CASSLVAGGYNEQFF	TRBV11-2	TRBJ2-1	15
CASSHYSDRPNEKLFF	TRBV4-2	TRBJ1-4	16
CASSQDLRSNQPQHF	TRBV4-3	TRBJ1-5	15
CASSFWLAGNNEQFF	TRBV7-9	TRBJ2-1	15
CATSRRQGAYYGYTF	TRBV15	TRBJ1-2	15
CASSLAGGKQETQYF	TRBV5-6	TRBJ2-5	15
CASSPRSLAAKDEQYF	TRBV18	TRBJ2-7	16
CASSQEAGGGNEQFF	TRBV14	TRBJ2-1	15
CASSGQGRYGNQPQHF	TRBV19	TRBJ1-5	16
CASSIVTGGFETQYF	TRBV19	TRBJ2-5	15
CASTGGRSRYEQYF	TRBV2	TRBJ2-7	14
CASSLVPGRINQPQHF	TRBV7-8	TRBJ1-5	16
CASSSTEAGGPYEQYF	TRBV5-1	TRBJ2-7	16
CASSHRGSNQPQHF	TRBV27	TRBJ1-5	14
CATSDSDRGQVDTQYF	TRBV24-1	TRBJ2-3	16
CASRLHTEAFF	TRBV28	TRBJ1-1	11
CASSQVGTRETQYF	TRBV3-1/TRBV3-2	TRBJ2-5	14
CASSRQGMVHNQPQHF	TRBV19	TRBJ1-5	16
CAWSVLAGDGEQYF	TRBV30	TRBJ2-7	14